The rows below give T cell receptor beta chains drawn from one sample of a study of beta chain features in type 1 diabetes. This table comes from immunoSEQ multiplex PCR, and its TCRdb copy is limited to in-frame clones, with some not included. The sample contains 640,000 or so clones, around 15% of which appear only once. Material: naive CD4+ T cells from blood. Receptors originate from a man younger than 35 with type 1 diabetes. Both conserved end residues are part of each CDR3. A D gene is named only where the DNA matches it firmly. The size of a clone is reported for some rows only, either as once, few or many, or as a class for expanded clones.

clone_size	j_call	v_call	d_call	cdr3_aa	cdr3_nt
few	TRBJ2-3	TRBV28	TRBD2	CASKPSGGPGDTQYF	TGTGCCAGCAAACCTAGCGGGGGGCCGGGAGATACGCAGTATTTT
few	TRBJ2-7	TRBV4-2	-	CASSQDSTNLYEQYF	TGTGCCAGCAGCCAAGATTCCACGAATCTCTACGAGCAGTACTTC
-	TRBJ2-7	TRBV5-1	-	CASSLAQTYEQYF	TGCGCCAGCAGCTTGGCGCAGACCTACGAGCAGTACTTC
-	TRBJ1-1	TRBV2	-	CATLRDIYTEAFF	TGTGCCACTCTCCGGGACATATACACTGAAGCTTTCTTT
few	TRBJ2-1	TRBV7-9	TRBD1	CASSLRRGQGTPEQFF	TGTGCCAGCAGCTTACGCCGGGGACAGGGGACCCCTGAGCAGTTCTTC
-	TRBJ1-4	TRBV2	-	CASSVDSPNEKLFF	TGTGCCAGCAGCGTTGACAGCCCTAATGAAAAACTGTTTTTT
few	TRBJ2-3	TRBV9	TRBD2	CASSTRTSGGAGSPDTQYF	TGTGCCAGCAGCACCCGGACTAGCGGGGGCGCGGGGTCCCCAGATACGCAGTATTTT
-	TRBJ2-2	TRBV4-1	TRBD1	CASGLDRWNTGELFF	TGCGCCAGCGGCCTGGACAGGTGGAACACCGGGGAGCTGTTTTTT
few	TRBJ2-5	TRBV7-9	-	CASSPKETQYF	TGTGCCAGCAGCCCCAAAGAGACCCAGTACTTC
few	TRBJ2-5	TRBV2	TRBD1	CASVSSTGERRETQYF	TGTGCCAGCGTGTCCTCGACAGGGGAAAGGAGAGAGACCCAGTACTTC
-	TRBJ2-1	TRBV28	-	CASRSTGEGVDEQFF	TGTGCCAGCAGATCAACGGGAGAGGGGGTCGATGAGCAGTTCTTC
-	TRBJ1-1	TRBV6-5	-	CASSLLYTEAFF	TGTGCCAGCAGTTTACTTTACACTGAAGCTTTCTTT
-	TRBJ2-5	TRBV10-1	TRBD2	CASSEGRDQETQYF	TGCGCCAGCAGTGAAGGGAGGGATCAAGAGACCCAGTACTTC
-	TRBJ2-3	TRBV14	TRBD2	CASSQGLAFSVDTQYF	TGTGCCAGCAGCCAAGGACTAGCGTTCAGTGTAGATACGCAGTATTTT
once	TRBJ2-2	TRBV7-9	TRBD2	CASSSPLAGGPSPGELFF	TGTGCCAGCAGCTCACCCCTGGCGGGGGGGCCATCCCCCGGGGAGCTGTTTTTT
-	TRBJ1-5	TRBV2	-	CASSDWGAGNQPQHF	TGTGCCAGCAGTGATTGGGGGGCTGGCAATCAGCCCCAGCATTTT
-	TRBJ1-2	TRBV2	-	CASSEAGSYGYTF	TGTGCCAGCAGCGAGGCAGGATCCTATGGCTACACCTTC
few	TRBJ2-7	TRBV16	-	CASSQSGVSYEQYF	TGTGCCAGCAGCCAATCCGGGGTTTCCTACGAGCAGTACTTC
few	TRBJ2-1	TRBV7-7	-	CASSLAGSSYNEQFF	TGTGCCAGCAGCTTAGCGGGGAGCTCCTACAATGAGCAGTTCTTC
-	TRBJ1-1	TRBV6-5	-	CASSYQENTEAFF	TGTGCCAGCAGTTACCAGGAGAACACTGAAGCTTTCTTT
-	TRBJ2-2	TRBV4-1	TRBD1	CASSQVGTANTGELFF	TGCGCCAGCAGCCAAGTTGGGACAGCGAACACCGGGGAGCTGTTTTTT
few	TRBJ2-2	TRBV5-4	TRBD1	CASRAGTGLDGELFF	TGTGCCAGCAGAGCCGGGACAGGGTTGGACGGGGAGCTGTTTTTT
-	TRBJ2-5	TRBV27	-	CASKSLSGVQGETQYF	TGTGCCAGCAAAAGTTTAAGTGGAGTTCAGGGGGAGACCCAGTACTTC
-	TRBJ2-5	TRBV7-2	-	CASSQPYVGGTETQYF	TGTGCCAGCAGCCAGCCATATGTCGGGGGAACAGAGACCCAGTACTTC
-	TRBJ2-1	TRBV5-1	TRBD2	CASSPTTPGLATYNEQFF	TGCGCCAGCAGCCCGACGACTCCGGGACTAGCGACCTACAATGAGCAGTTCTTC
-	TRBJ2-3	TRBV5-1	-	CASSLPGGDTQYF	TGCGCCAGCAGCCTACCAGGGGGGGATACGCAGTATTTT
-	TRBJ1-5	TRBV2	-	CASSDSDSNQPQHF	TGTGCCAGCTCGGACAGCGATAGCAATCAGCCCCAGCATTTT
-	TRBJ2-5	TRBV7-9	-	CASSLVRSGETQYF	TGTGCCAGCAGCTTAGTACGCAGCGGGGAGACCCAGTACTTC
-	TRBJ1-1	TRBV6-6	-	CASSVDTTEAFF	TGTGCCAGCAGTGTAGACACGACTGAAGCTTTCTTT
-	TRBJ1-1	TRBV5-1	-	CASSTQTPADEAFF	TGCGCCAGCAGCACGCAAACACCGGCGGATGAAGCTTTCTTT
few	TRBJ1-1	TRBV30	-	CAWSRSANTEAFF	TGTGCCTGGAGTCGATCGGCGAACACTGAAGCTTTCTTT
few	TRBJ1-2	TRBV27	-	CASSLLNYGYTF	TGTGCCAGCAGTTTGTTGAACTATGGCTACACCTTC
few	TRBJ1-1	TRBV19	-	CASTDNQNTEAFF	TGTGCCAGTACGGACAACCAGAACACTGAAGCTTTCTTT
-	TRBJ1-4	TRBV7-9	-	CASRNRENEKLFF	TGTGCCAGCAGGAACAGGGAGAATGAAAAACTGTTTTTT
few	TRBJ1-4	TRBV29-1	-	CSVARGDEKLFF	TGCAGCGTCGCCAGAGGGGATGAAAAACTGTTTTTT
few	TRBJ1-5	TRBV4-1	-	CASSQEVDSNQPQHF	TGCGCCAGCAGCCAAGAAGTGGACAGCAATCAGCCCCAGCATTTT
-	TRBJ2-3	TRBV7-8	-	CASSQEYTQYF	TGTGCCAGCAGCCAGGAATATACGCAGTATTTT
-	TRBJ2-3	TRBV7-8	-	CASSLAGISTDTQYF	TGTGCCAGCAGCTTAGCGGGAATTAGCACAGATACGCAGTATTTT
few	TRBJ1-4	TRBV7-9	TRBD1	CATDRGDEKLFF	TGTGCCACAGACAGGGGGGATGAAAAACTGTTTTTT
-	TRBJ2-1	TRBV5-1	-	CASSLVGEDEQFF	TGCGCCAGCAGCTTGGTCGGAGAGGATGAGCAGTTCTTC
few	TRBJ2-1	TRBV7-9	-	CASSHSTGPHNNEQFF	TGTGCCAGCAGCCATTCCACAGGGCCCCATAACAATGAGCAGTTCTTC
-	TRBJ1-2	TRBV11-2	-	CASSLDRIGYTF	TGTGCCAGCAGCTTGGACAGAATTGGCTACACCTTC
few	TRBJ2-1	TRBV19	-	CASKIGHYNEQFF	TGTGCCAGTAAAATAGGACACTACAATGAGCAGTTCTTC
-	TRBJ1-4	TRBV11-2	-	CASSPTNEKLFF	TGTGCCAGCAGTCCAACTAATGAAAAACTGTTTTTT